The 8 T cell receptor beta chains reported below all come from one sample, sequenced in a study of shared clonotypes between healthy human individuals. Some clones are missing from TCRdb's copy, which holds only in-frame ones; the method was immunoSEQ multiplex PCR. This sample carries 950,000 to 1,300,000 clones, more than 60% of them seen once, and the ten largest clones take about 1.5%. Sequenced material: memory CD4+ T cells sorted from blood. Subset: CD45RA-negative fraction. These receptors originate from a man aged 18 to 30 in good health.

The chain has TRBV5-8 and TRBJ2-7; 9 nucleotides align to TRBD2. The CDR3 sequence is 15 residues long. The germline gives CDR1 SGHTS, CDR2 YDEGEE. The V and J ends lost 0 bases and 4 bases, in that order; junction bases with no gene match: 5. CDR3 DNA sequence: TGTGCCAGCAGCTTGGTTAGCGGGAGAGTGTACGAGCAGTACTTC. Residues: CASSLVSGRVYEQYF.

V is TRBV11-1 and J is TRBJ2-7; TRBD1 might be the D (5 bases). V was pared by 5 bases and J by 0 bases, with 14 bases between. CDR1 is SGHAT and CDR2 is FQDESV in the germline V gene (reference sequence). The CDR3 is 15 residues long. CDR3 region: CASSLDSASSYEQYF. The CDR3 DNA sequence: TGTGCCAGCAGCCTCGACAGTGCGAGCTCCTACGAGCAGTACTTC.

This clone is a singleton in its sample. J is TRBJ1-2 and V is TRBV19; possibly TRBD1 for D (6 bases). This CDR3 has 12 residues. Germline V gene sequence: CDR1 LNHDA, CDR2 SQIVND (reference sequence). The V end lost 7 bases, the J end lost 4 bases, and 10 bases lay between the germline ends. The CDR3 region is CASKQGGYGYTF. In DNA, the CDR3 is TGTGCCAGTAAACAGGGCGGCTATGGCTACACCTTC.

This sequence joins TRBV6-5 and TRBJ2-7; D ambiguous. This CDR3 contains 13 residues. Trimming took 2 bases from V and 4 from J, leaving 9 bases between them. CDR1 and CDR2 from the germline V gene are MNHEY and SVGAGI. CDR3 coding DNA: TGTGCCAGCAGTTACCATCCTTCATACGAGCAGTACTTC. This gives the protein CASSYHPSYEQYF.

This clone was seen a handful of times. The chain uses TRBV19 and TRBJ1-2; D is possibly TRBD1 (5 bases). The V gene lost 5 bases and the J gene lost 2 bases, with 12 bases spanning the gap. CDR3 size: 14 residues. In germline, CDR1 is LNHDA, CDR2 SQIVND (reference sequence). DNA of the CDR3: TGTGCCAGTAGTTTGTCACAGGCCAACTATGGCTACACCTTC. Its translation is CASSLSQANYGYTF.

This chain links TRBV5-4 with TRBJ2-1, with TRBD2 matching over 8 bases. The CDR3 runs 14 residues. Germline V gives CDR1 SGHNT, CDR2 YYREEE (reference sequence). The V gene end was trimmed by 2 bases and the J gene end by 3 bases; junction bases not matched to a gene: 1. As DNA, the CDR3 is TGTGCCAGCAGCTTAGCGGGGGACTACAATGAGCAGTTCTTC. Encoded protein: CASSLAGDYNEQFF. Based on the CDR3 plus reference TRBV5-4 and TRBJ2-1, the full variable domain is ETGVTQSPTHLIKTRGQQVTLRCSSQSGHNTVSWYQQALGQGPQFIFQYYREEENGRGNFPPRFSGLQFPNYSSELNVNALELDDSALYLCASSLAGDYNEQFFGPGTRLTVL.

This clone was counted once. The CDR3 DNA is TGCGCCAGCAGCTTGGCCGTATCGGGAGGCCGCTACAATGAGCAGTTCTTC. Its translation is CASSLAVSGGRYNEQFF. The rearrangement links TRBV5-1 to TRBJ2-1; TRBD2 matches 7 bases. This CDR3 region has 17 residues. Germline values: CDR1 SGHRS, CDR2 YFSETQ. V shed 0 bases, J shed 3 bases, and the junction held 9 bases outside the gene matches.

The genes are TRBV19 and TRBJ1-6, with D perhaps matching TRBD1 (6 bases). CDR1 is LNHDA, CDR2 SQIVND, per germline (reference sequence). This CDR3 region has 15 residues. Trimming stripped 5 bases from V and 6 bases from J, with 14 bases between. DNA for the CDR3: TGTGCCAGTAGTTTGGGGGCGCCGGGTAATTCACCCCTCCACTTT. Protein: CASSLGAPGNSPLHF.